This entry lists 27 T cell receptor beta chains sequenced from one sample in a study of blood T cells in healthy people across ages. Together with a sample-barcoded 5' primer, a J-beta primer mix was included in a second PCR lasting about 7 to 11 cycles. A single record per CDR3 protein comes from TCRdb applying MiXCR to the 5' RACE reads. In the table there are 1.5 million to 2 million distinct CDR3 sequences, approximately 28% of which are singletons. The sample consisted of blood. The receptors stem from a woman in her twenties or thirties in good health.

This clonotype was found a few times. Here the CDR3 reads CASSSILAASQNEQFF. CDR3 nucleotide sequence: TGTGCCAGCAGCTCGATACTAGCGGCGTCCCAAAATGAGCAGTTCTTC. J is TRBJ2-1 and V is TRBV11-2, with 8 bases matching TRBD2. Germline CDR1 and CDR2: SGHAT and FQNNGV. The V segment lost 4 bases and the J segment 7 bases; nucleotides outside the gene matches: 12. CDR3 length equals 16 residues.

J is TRBJ2-7 and V is TRBV7-9; 10 nucleotides agree with TRBD1. V was pared by 2 bases and J by 4 bases, with 5 bases of the junction left unmatched. Per germline, CDR1 SEHNR and CDR2 FQNEAQ (reference sequence). The CDR3 is 15 amino acids. The CDR3 spells CASSLFGTGEYEQYF. In nucleotides, the CDR3 is TGTGCCAGCAGCTTATTCGGGACAGGGGAATACGAGCAGTACTTC.

The sample holds a few counts of this clonotype. The chain couples TRBV27 to TRBJ2-7; 9 nucleotides match TRBD1. Germline loops: CDR1 MNHEY, CDR2 SMNVEV (reference sequence). This CDR3 is 15 amino acids long. J was trimmed by 4 bases and V by 0 bases; bases with no gene match: 4. CDR3 in amino acids: CASSLSSGTGYEQYF. The DNA for the CDR3 is TGTGCCAGCAGTTTATCTTCGGGGACAGGGTACGAGCAGTACTTC.

Only a few counts were recorded for this clonotype. V gene TRBV5-1 combines with J gene TRBJ2-6, with TRBD1 matching over 7 bases. The germline V gene has CDR1 SGHRS and CDR2 YFSETQ. With 0 bases clipped from V and 2 bases from J, the junction kept 5 bases outside the gene matches. The CDR3 extends over 17 amino acids. CDR3 sequence: CASSLVTGPPGANVLTF. Written as DNA, the CDR3 is TGCGCCAGCAGCTTGGTGACAGGGCCCCCTGGGGCCAACGTCCTGACTTTC.

The table lists this clonotype with a few counts. V gene TRBV4-3 combines with J gene TRBJ2-3; the D is unclear. CDR1 LGHNA and CDR2 YSLEER come from the germline V gene. V lost 0 bases and J lost 4, with 8 bases in between. The CDR3 covers 14 residues. The CDR3 here is CASSQDYYADTQYF. Written as DNA, the CDR3 is TGCGCCAGCAGCCAAGATTACTATGCAGATACGCAGTATTTT.

This clonotype was seen ten or more times. The rearrangement uses TRBV4-1 and TRBJ2-5; TRBD1 is a possible D gene (5 bases). V was cut by 2 bases and J by 4 bases, with 17 bases left in between. The CDR3 is 16 residues long. Germline CDR1 reads MGHRA; CDR2 reads YSYEKL. CDR3 coding DNA: TGCGCCAGCAGCCAATCCCACAGGACACTTAGAGAGACCCAGTACTTC. Translated, it gives CASSQSHRTLRETQYF.

This clonotype was counted a few times. This chain links TRBV10-3 with TRBJ2-1; D possibly corresponds to TRBD1 (6 bases). The germline CDR1 and CDR2 sequences are ENHRY and SYGVKD. This CDR3 region has 13 residues. V lost 7 bases and J 6 bases, leaving 13 bases between the germline ends. The CDR3 nucleotides read TGTGCCATCATGGCAGGGGACGGCAATGAGCAGTTCTTC. Protein: CAIMAGDGNEQFF.

This clonotype was found a few times. The V gene is TRBV5-1, the J gene TRBJ1-6; the match to TRBD1 covers 9 bases. V lost 4 bases, J lost 8 bases, and 4 bases stayed unmatched. Per the germline V gene, CDR1 is SGHRS and CDR2 is YFSETQ. CDR3 length: 14 residues. CDR3 nucleotide sequence: TGCGCCAGCAGCCCGGACAGGGGTGATTCACCCCTCCACTTT. This gives the protein CASSPDRGDSPLHF.

The V gene is TRBV6-1, the J gene TRBJ2-3; maybe TRBD2 (6 bases). CDR3 length: 18 amino acids. Trimming pared 8 bases from V and 4 bases from J, leaving 28 bases between. CDR1 is MNHNS and CDR2 is SASEGT in the germline V gene. The DNA of the CDR3 is TGTGCCAGCGGGCGATCAGCGCGGGCGGGGTTCGGGCCAGATACGCAGTATTTT. As protein: CASGRSARAGFGPDTQYF.

Turning to this clonotype: An end of the junction does not agree with germline; a read error may underlie this. The chain uses TRBV5-1 and TRBJ1-2; 9 bases agree with TRBD1. This CDR3 has 14 residues. CDR1 is SGHRS, CDR2 YFSETQ, per germline. CDR3 in DNA: TGCGTCAGCGGCCCATGGACAGGGGAGGTTGGCTACACCTTC. Translating it yields CVSGPWTGEVGYTF. The full variable domain, in which reference TRBV5-1 and TRBJ1-2 provide the parts outside the CDR3, is KAGVTQTPRYLIKTRGQQVTLSCSPISGHRSVSWYQQTPGQGLQFLFEYFSETQRNKGNFPGRFSGRQFSNSRSEMNVSTLELGDSALYLCVSGPWTGEVGYTFGSGTRLTVV.

The chain couples TRBV5-1 to TRBJ1-2; D unclear. From germline, CDR1 is SGHRS and CDR2 YFSETQ. Trimming took 4 bases from V and 0 from J, leaving 16 bases between them. CDR3 length equals 16 residues. The CDR3 DNA reads as TGCGCCAGCAGCAAAGGTTGGCAGATCCCTAACTATGGCTACACCTTC. Protein sequence: CASSKGWQIPNYGYTF.

This clonotype was seen a few times. The chain combines TRBV15 with TRBJ2-2; 8 bases align to TRBD2. V gave up 0 bases and J gave up 3 bases; unmatched junction bases: 6. Per the germline V gene, CDR1 is LNHNV and CDR2 is YYDKDF (reference sequence). The CDR3 consists of 17 residues. The CDR3 DNA is TGTGCCACCAGCAGAGATCGCGGGACTAGTGACACCGGGGAGCTGTTTTTT. This codes for CATSRDRGTSDTGELFF. The full variable domain, with the rest looked up from reference TRBV15 and TRBJ2-2, is DAMVIQNPRYQVTQFGKPVTLSCSQTLNHNVMYWYQQKSSQAPKLLFHYYDKDFNNEADTPDNFQSRRPNTSFCFLDIRSPGLGDTAMYLCATSRDRGTSDTGELFFGEGSRLTVL.

The V gene is TRBV30, the J gene TRBJ2-1, with TRBD1 as a possible D gene (6 bases). The CDR3 contains 15 residues. The V and J ends lost 5 bases and 8 bases respectively, with 22 bases between them. Germline values: CDR1 GTSNPN, CDR2 SVGIG (reference sequence). The CDR3 nucleotides read TGTGCCTGGGGCGACCGGTCAGGGGCAAGGTATGAGCAGTTCTTC. It codes for CAWGDRSGARYEQFF. Variable domain in full (rest from reference TRBV30 and TRBJ2-1): SQTIHQWPATLVQPVGSPLSLECTVEGTSNPNLYWYRQAAGRGLQLLFYSVGIGQISSEVPQNLSASRPQDRQFILSSKKLLLSDSGFYLCAWGDRSGARYEQFFGPGTRLTVL.

Only a few counts were recorded for this clonotype. The CDR3 sequence is CASRFRGAGETQYF. The CDR3 DNA follows: TGTGCCAGCAGATTTAGGGGAGCCGGAGAGACCCAGTACTTC. The V and J genes are TRBV27 and TRBJ2-5; tentatively, D is TRBD1 or TRBD2 (5 bases each). The CDR3 runs to 14 residues. Trimming took 6 bases from V and 4 from J, leaving 15 bases between them. Germline V gene sequence: CDR1 MNHEY, CDR2 SMNVEV (reference sequence).

The chain carries TRBV30 and TRBJ1-2; D gene unclear. The CDR3 totals 12 residues. Between the trimmed V and J ends, which lost 3 bases and 4 bases, there was a span of 9 bases. Germline V gene lookup returns CDR1 GTSNPN and CDR2 SVGIG (reference sequence). The CDR3 loop reads CAWRLRGYGYTF. The CDR3 DNA reads as TGTGCCTGGAGGCTCCGAGGCTATGGCTACACCTTC.

The V call is TRBV6-5, the J call TRBJ2-5; TRBD1 is a possible D gene (6 bases). CDR1 MNHEY and CDR2 SVGAGI come from the germline V gene. Trimming left V 2 bases short and J 3 bases short, with 16 bases between. The CDR3 covers 16 residues. The CDR3 coding sequence is TGTGCCAGCAGTTACGAACTTTTCGGACAGAAAGAGACCCAGTACTTC. Its translation is CASSYELFGQKETQYF.

This clonotype turned up a few times. In DNA, the CDR3 is TGCAGCGGCTGGGGACAGGCGGTCATGAACACTGAAGCTTTCTTT. The encoded protein is CSGWGQAVMNTEAFF. The chain couples TRBV29-1 to TRBJ1-1, with TRBD1 matching over 8 bases. The germline gives CDR1 SQVTM, CDR2 ANQGSEA. CDR3 length equals 15 residues. The trim removed 7 bases at V and 0 bases at J, leaving 10 bases unmatched.

This clonotype came up a few times. V and J are TRBV3-1 and TRBJ2-5; perhaps TRBD2 as D (7 bases). Deletions cut 3 bases from V and 1 base from J, with 18 bases between. From germline, CDR1 is LGHDT and CDR2 YNNKEL (reference sequence). This CDR3 region has 17 residues. The CDR3 nucleotides read TGTGCCAGCAGCCAGAGGGGGGGGGGAGGCCTCCAAGAGACCCAGTACTTC. Translated, it gives CASSQRGGGGLQETQYF.

The chain carries TRBV20-1 and TRBJ2-7; D ambiguous. V lost 3 bases, J lost 3 bases, and 9 bases lay in between. The CDR3 runs to 12 residues. Germline CDR1 and CDR2: DFQATT and SNEGSKA (reference sequence). The CDR3 nucleotides are TGCAGTGCTAGTCTCGCGGACTACGAGCAGTACTTC. This gives the protein CSASLADYEQYF.

This clonotype occurred many times. The CDR3 DNA is TGTGCCAGCAGTGGCTACAGCATCTATGGCTACACCTTC. It encodes CASSGYSIYGYTF. This sequence joins TRBV2 and TRBJ1-2; D remains unclear. CDR1 is SNHLY and CDR2 is FYNNEI in the germline V gene. V dropped 4 bases and J dropped 4 bases, with 10 bases sitting between them. The CDR3 runs to 13 residues.

Comment on this clonotype: This may be a read error, as it is one base from a much larger clone. This chain's CDR3 is CSTSHQGKGYTF. CDR3 DNA: TGCAGTACTAGTCATCAGGGGAAGGGCTACACCTTC. V is TRBV20-1 and J is TRBJ1-2, with a tentative D call TRBD1 (6 bases). The germline CDR1 and CDR2 sequences are DFQATT and SNEGSKA (reference sequence). The CDR3 is 12 amino acids.

This clonotype was recorded a few times. The chain links TRBV5-1 to TRBJ2-3; the D call may be TRBD1 or TRBD2 (5 bases each). V lost 0 bases and J lost 6, with 11 bases in between. The CDR3 contains 14 residues. CDR1 SGHRS and CDR2 YFSETQ come from the germline V gene. The CDR3, as DNA: TGCGCCAGCAGCTTGGAGGTAGGGACGGATACGCAGTATTTT. It is translated as CASSLEVGTDTQYF.

This clonotype was recorded a few times. The chain is built from TRBV5-1 and TRBJ2-1; 9 nucleotides agree with TRBD1. The V segment lost 3 bases and the J segment 6 bases; nucleotides outside the gene matches: 13. From germline, CDR1 is SGHRS and CDR2 YFSETQ. The CDR3 sequence is 17 residues long. The CDR3 spells CASSWTSGQGFGNEQFF. CDR3 bases: TGCGCCAGCAGCTGGACCTCGGGACAGGGTTTTGGCAATGAGCAGTTCTTC.

This clonotype appeared a few times. This chain joins TRBV7-2 and TRBJ2-3, with TRBD1 matching over 8 bases. With V trimmed by 5 bases and J by 1 base, 17 bases remained unmatched. Per germline, CDR1 SGHTA and CDR2 FQGNSA. The CDR3 extends over 19 amino acids. CDR3 in DNA: TGTGCCAGCAGCCCGAGGCAAAAAGGACAGGGCGGCGGCACAGATACGCAGTATTTT. Amino acids: CASSPRQKGQGGGTDTQYF.

Turning to this clonotype: A read error may account for a junction end that differs from germline. The chain carries TRBV19 and TRBJ2-4; possible D gene TRBD2, 6 bases. Germline V gene data show CDR1 as LNHDA and CDR2 as SQIVND (reference sequence). The CDR3 totals 13 residues. This CDR3 reads CVSSLSTGDIQYF. In DNA form, the CDR3 reads TGTGTCAGTAGTCTTTCGACGGGAGACATTCAGTACTTC.

A word on this clonotype: With a much larger clone just one base away, this may be a read error. The rearrangement uses TRBV20-1 and TRBJ2-5; 12 nucleotides agree with TRBD2. V lost 5 bases to trimming and J lost 11 bases; unmatched junction nucleotides: 12. The CDR3 sequence is 14 residues long. Looked up from germline, CDR1 is DFQATT and CDR2 is SNEGSKA (reference sequence). CDR3 region: CSAFPRLAGAEQYF. Here the CDR3 DNA reads TGCAGTGCTTTTCCGAGACTAGCGGGAGCTGAGCAGTACTTC.

This clonotype was recorded many times. This chain connects TRBV20-1 to TRBJ1-4; the D is unclear. Germline assignment: CDR1 DFQATT and CDR2 SNEGSKA (reference sequence). The CDR3 contains 14 residues. Trimming removed 6 bases from V and 8 bases from J, with 19 bases in between. CDR3 protein: CSAPLGWAGEKLFF. The DNA of the CDR3 is TGCAGTGCCCCTCTGGGATGGGCCGGGGAAAAACTGTTTTTT.